This T cell receptor (beta chain) was obtained from a study of read filtering for tumor transcriptome and immune sequencing. Overall study context: The cohort had approximately 16 men and approximately 13 women aged roughly 40 to 80, mean about 72 years.

This library used roughly 430 ng RNA and molecular barcoded adaptors spanning alpha/delta and beta/gamma chains. A single record per CDR3 protein comes from TCRdb applying MiXCR to the reads. The table shows about 27,000 distinct CDR3 sequences, with approximately 15% occurring only once. Germline-derived CDR1 and CDR2 are MNHNS and SASEGT. The V and J ends lost 6 bases and 0 bases, in that order; junction bases with no gene match: 5. This CDR3 is 15 amino acids long. Overall study results and limits: IR-seq and RNA-seq agreed better without single-read clonotypes. Single-read clonotypes: about 81.9% of IR-seq clonotypes (around 3.6% of reads), 74.6% of RNA-seq clonotypes (approximately 49% of reads).

At the time of active disease, bone marrow was collected from every patient. This clonotype appeared many times. What it binds is unknown. Sequenced material: a population of CD138-negative cells sorted from bone marrow. This receptor was taken from a donor at least 40 years old with multiple myeloma. The chain has TRBV6-1 and TRBJ2-4, with 7 bases that match TRBD1. Here the CDR3 reads CASSRDRLAKNIQYF. The CDR3 nucleotides read TGTGCCAGCAGCCGGGACAGACTAGCCAAAAACATTCAGTACTTC.